One sample yielded the 4 T cell receptor beta chains listed below, sequenced in a study of T cell responses to AZD1222 COVID-19 vaccine. Clones were sequenced by immunoSEQ multiplex PCR, and TCRdb holds only the in-frame ones, with some missing. The sample includes 100,000 to 150,000 clones, around 83% seen only once; the top ten take about 29%. The sequences come from peripheral blood, collected 28 days after the second AZD1222 dose. The source is an adult who received the AZD1222 COVID-19 vaccine.

The V call is TRBV28, the J call TRBJ1-2; no firm D call. The germline V gene has CDR1 MDHEN and CDR2 SYDVKM. V gave up 6 bases and J gave up 10 bases, with 15 bases separating them. The CDR3 spans 12 residues. Here the CDR3 reads CASSTSVRDYTF. As DNA, the CDR3 is TGTGCCAGCAGCACATCGGTCCGGGACTACACCTTC.

V gene TRBV6-5 combines with J gene TRBJ2-7; D may be TRBD1 (5 bases). The length of the CDR3 is 14 residues. V was shortened by 0 bases and J by 4 bases, with 10 bases between the two germline ends. Germline V gene sequence: CDR1 MNHEY, CDR2 SVGAGI. The CDR3 reads CASSYSNSGYEQYF. In DNA form, the CDR3 reads TGTGCCAGCAGTTACTCGAATTCAGGGTACGAGCAGTACTTC.

The gene calls are TRBV3-1 (or the pseudogene TRBV3-2) and TRBJ2-1, with TRBD1 identical over 7 bases. J lost 5 bases, V lost 1 base, and 5 bases had no gene match. The germline CDR1 and CDR2 sequences are LGHDT and YNNKEL (reference sequence). The CDR3 is 15 residues long. CDR3 bases: TGTGCCAGCAGCCAAGGTTGGGACAGCAACAATGAGCAGTTCTTC. Residues: CASSQGWDSNNEQFF.

The gene calls are TRBV15 and TRBJ2-5; tentatively, D is TRBD1 or TRBD2 (5 bases each). Trimming left V 5 bases short and J 6 bases short, with 19 bases between. Per the germline V gene, CDR1 is LNHNV and CDR2 is YYDKDF (reference sequence). This CDR3 comprises 15 residues. The CDR3 loop reads CATSRAGTQSQTQYF. The DNA for the CDR3 is TGTGCCACCAGCCGCGCCGGGACCCAGAGTCAGACCCAGTACTTC.